A selection of T cell receptor beta chains follows, all from one sample in a study of blood T cell repertoires in COVID-19. Libraries were prepared by immunoSEQ multiplex PCR; TCRdb keeps only in-frame clonotypes and omits some of them. This table has roughly 200,000 clones, 83% appearing once. What was sequenced was PBMCs or T cells enriched from blood (not recorded which). The receptor set was obtained from a woman aged 45 to 65 who had been exposed to COVID-19. CDR3s include the opening cysteine and the closing phenylalanine or tryptophan. Fields, in order: D gene, J gene, CDR3 length, V gene, clone size, CDR3 protein, CDR3 DNA. A D gene is named only where the DNA matches it firmly. Part of the rows lack a size; the others show once, few, many or a class for expanded clones.

- TRBJ2-1 15 TRBV12-2 - CAKSLRREQSNEQFF TGTGCTAAGTCGCTACGGCGGGAGCAGAGCAATGAGCAGTTCTTC
- TRBJ2-2 15 TRBV7-2 - CASSSTSRGTGELFF TGTGCCAGCAGCTCGACTAGCAGGGGCACCGGGGAGCTGTTTTTT
TRBD1 TRBJ1-2 16 TRBV7-2 - CASSLIGRQGSYGYTF TGTGCCAGCAGCTTAATCGGGAGACAGGGGAGCTATGGCTACACCTTC
- TRBJ1-1 13 TRBV29-1 few CSVAEGEGTEAFF TGCAGCGTGGCCGAAGGGGAGGGGACTGAAGCTTTCTTT
- TRBJ2-7 13 TRBV11-2 - CASSLERGLEQYF TGTGCCAGCAGCTTAGAAAGGGGCCTCGAGCAGTACTTC
TRBD2 TRBJ2-1 19 TRBV7-8 - CASSFPGTSGGYTYNEQFF TGTGCCAGCAGCTTTCCCGGGACTAGCGGGGGGTACACCTACAATGAGCAGTTCTTC
TRBD1 TRBJ1-2 14 TRBV19 - CASSEARGLLSYTF TGTGCCAGTAGCGAGGCGAGGGGGCTTCTAAGCTACACCTTC
TRBD1 TRBJ2-6 17 TRBV6-2/TRBV6-3 - CASSFRTGGAGANVLTF TGTGCCAGCAGTTTTAGGACAGGGGGCGCTGGGGCCAACGTCCTGACTTTC
TRBD2 TRBJ2-2 19 TRBV7-2 - CASSLLTGLAGGGSGELFF TGTGCCAGCAGCCTTCTAACGGGACTAGCGGGGGGCGGGTCCGGGGAGCTGTTTTTT
- TRBJ1-2 14 TRBV9 - CASSTRQWAYGYTF TGTGCCAGCAGCACCCGACAGTGGGCCTATGGCTACACCTTC
- TRBJ1-1 13 TRBV19 - CASSTEGSTEAFF TGTGCCAGTAGTACGGAGGGGAGTACTGAAGCTTTCTTT
TRBD2 TRBJ2-5 17 TRBV5-4 once CASSLAGGGPGQETQYF TGTGCCAGCAGCTTGGCCGGGGGGGGGCCAGGTCAAGAGACCCAGTACTTC
TRBD2 TRBJ2-1 16 TRBV3-1/TRBV3-2 - CASSQVRLAGAGEQFF TGTGCCAGCAGCCAGGTCAGACTAGCGGGGGCGGGTGAGCAGTTCTTC
- TRBJ1-6 13 TRBV7-3 few CASRLQQNSPLHF TGTGCCAGCAGGCTACAGCAGAATTCACCCCTCCACTTT
TRBD1 TRBJ2-7 17 TRBV5-1 - CASSLGVTGGISYEQYF TGCGCCAGCAGCTTGGGAGTGACAGGGGGCATTTCCTACGAGCAGTACTTC
- TRBJ1-2 10 TRBV29-1 once CSAGHNGYTF TGCAGCGCGGGACACAATGGCTACACCTTC
TRBD1 TRBJ2-3 14 TRBV7-6 - CASSLTGEADTQYF TGTGCCAGCAGCCTGACAGGGGAAGCAGATACGCAGTATTTT
- TRBJ1-3 16 TRBV7-6 - CASSLVRAGAGNTIYF TGTGCCAGCAGCTTAGTTCGGGCAGGGGCTGGAAACACCATATATTTT
- TRBJ1-3 13 TRBV27 - CASSPPGGNTIYF TGTGCCAGCAGCCCCCCCGGGGGAAACACCATATATTTT
- TRBJ1-1 12 TRBV28 - CATATGGREAFF TGTGCCACCGCGACGGGGGGGCGAGAAGCTTTCTTT
TRBD1 TRBJ1-4 17 TRBV4-1 - CASSQDWGGQGDEKLFF TGCGCCAGCAGCCAAGATTGGGGCGGCCAGGGGGATGAAAAACTGTTTTTT
TRBD1 TRBJ2-1 12 TRBV5-4 - CASSLEGTGGFF TGTGCCAGCAGCTTGGAGGGGACAGGCGGGTTCTTC
TRBD1 TRBJ1-1 13 TRBV6-6 - CASTLDRGPEAFF TGTGCCAGCACCCTAGACAGGGGACCAGAAGCTTTCTTT
- TRBJ1-1 12 TRBV5-1 - CASSLEGVEAFF TGCGCCAGCAGCTTGGAAGGGGTTGAAGCTTTCTTT
- TRBJ1-6 16 TRBV9 - CASSVDAGSNNSPLHF TGTGCCAGCAGCGTAGATGCAGGGTCAAATAATTCACCCCTCCACTTT
- TRBJ2-5 16 TRBV5-4 - CASSSERARSKETQYF TGTGCCAGCAGCTCCGAGAGGGCGCGAAGTAAAGAGACCCAGTACTTC
- TRBJ1-1 11 TRBV2 - CASSPKYRAFF TGTGCCAGCAGCCCCAAGTACAGGGCTTTCTTT
TRBD1 TRBJ2-7 13 TRBV12-3/TRBV12-4 once CASSPRTGDEQYF TGTGCCAGCAGCCCTCGGACAGGGGACGAGCAGTACTTC
TRBD2 TRBJ2-3 19 TRBV18 - CASSDIPLGLAGEADTQYF TGTGCCAGCTCAGACATCCCCCTTGGACTAGCGGGGGAGGCAGATACGCAGTATTTT
- TRBJ2-5 12 TRBV11-2 - CASSPAGETQYF TGTGCCAGCAGCCCCGCCGGGGAGACCCAGTACTTC
- TRBJ2-2 15 TRBV4-1 - CASSQEGGVTGELFF TGCGCCAGCAGCCAAGAAGGGGGGGTGACCGGGGAGCTGTTTTTT
- TRBJ1-3 18 TRBV18 - CASSPQGLETNSGNTIYF TGTGCCAGCTCACCACAAGGCCTAGAGACCAACTCTGGAAACACCATATATTTT
- TRBJ1-1 15 TRBV5-6 - CASSLGASSGNEAFF TGTGCCAGCAGCTTAGGCGCCTCGTCGGGAAATGAAGCTTTCTTT
TRBD1 TRBJ1-2 14 TRBV7-6 - CASISRQGGYGYTF TGTGCCAGCATAAGTCGACAGGGGGGCTATGGCTACACCTTC
- TRBJ2-2 13 TRBV11-3 - CASSLSSAGELFF TGTGCCAGCAGCTTGTCGTCCGCCGGGGAGCTGTTTTTT